This T cell receptor (beta chain) was identified in a study of shared clonotypes between healthy human individuals. Study-wide background: Each donor contributed plates that comprised three CD4 naive, three CD4 memory, two CD8 naive and one CD8 memory. Study-level results: Represented genetic and exposure-history diversity was restricted by having few donors. A few donors had about 5.1% of their naive CD4 clonotypes in common. Clonotypes shared by all four sorted-subset donors had higher generation probabilities than non-shared clonotypes.

Using immunoSEQ multiplex PCR, the repertoire was profiled, and TCRdb retains in-frame clones only, with some absent. The table lists around 2,000,000 clones, about 95% of them singletons. This clone has ten or more counts. Its antigen is not identified. The CDR3 contains 14 residues. V gave up 6 bases and J gave up 1 base, with 12 bases separating them. Looked up from germline, CDR1 is MNHEY and CDR2 is SMNVEV (reference sequence). Naive CD8 cells comprised CD45RO-negative, CCR7-positively selected cells, excluding terminally differentiated effector memory CD45RA+ cells. The sequenced sample was naive CD8+ T cells sorted from blood. This TCR was recovered from a young man in good health. The J gene is TRBJ1-1, the V gene TRBV27; perhaps TRBD1 as D (6 bases). This chain's CDR3 is CASRAWGANTEAFF. DNA of the CDR3: TGTGCCAGCAGGGCATGGGGGGCGAACACTGAAGCTTTCTTT.